These 31 T cell receptor beta chains originate from one sample sequenced in a study of CD8 T cells in ankylosing spondylitis. Study outcomes and limitations: Characteristic, it appeared, of ankylosing spondylitis blood was a TCR beta motif of fewer than 10 highly homologous variants.

Each CDR3 protein gets one entry after TCRdb re-called the 5' RACE reads with MiXCR. This sample yields under 850,000 distinct CDR3 sequences, of which around 20% are seen a single time; around a fifth belongs to the top ten. Antigen specificity for these receptors is unknown. Input material: blood, either unsorted or a sorted T cell fraction (not recorded which). These receptors were taken from a male donor with ankylosing spondylitis.

This clonotype was seen only a few times. V is TRBV6-2 or TRBV6-3 and J is TRBJ2-7; maybe TRBD1 (5 bases). Germline V gives CDR1 MNHEY, CDR2 SVGEGT. Trimming took 3 bases from V and 3 from J, leaving 12 bases between them. This CDR3 region has 14 residues. As DNA, the CDR3 is TGTGCCAGCAGTTATTGGGAAGGGGACTACGAGCAGTACTTC. Translation gives CASSYWEGDYEQYF.

This clonotype turned up a few times. The chain recombines TRBV28 with TRBJ1-5; TRBD1 aligns across 7 bases. V was pared by 5 bases and J by 5 bases, with 9 bases of the junction left unmatched. CDR1 and CDR2 from the germline V gene are MDHEN and SYDVKM. The CDR3 is 15 residues long. The DNA of the CDR3 is TGTGCCAGCAGTCTCCGACAGGGAGGTTATCAGCCCCAGCATTTT. Translated: CASSLRQGGYQPQHF.

This clonotype has more than one count but fewer than ten. The chain couples TRBV20-1 to TRBJ2-1, with 9 nucleotides matching TRBD2. Germline CDR1 and CDR2: DFQATT and SNEGSKA (reference sequence). V lost 6 bases and J lost 4; bases outside the gene matches: 7. The CDR3 totals 14 residues. The CDR3 loop is CSAYSGRSYNEQFF. DNA of the CDR3: TGCAGTGCCTATAGCGGGAGATCGTACAATGAGCAGTTCTTC.

This clonotype was seen a few times. The chain recombines TRBV2 with TRBJ2-7; TRBD1 aligns across 7 bases. J gave up 6 bases and V 5 bases, and 7 bases lay outside the gene matches. Germline V gene lookup returns CDR1 SNHLY and CDR2 FYNNEI. The CDR3 is 13 amino acids. The CDR3 DNA reads TGTGCCAGCAGTCGACAGGGCCGCGTCGAGCAGTACTTC. This codes for CASSRQGRVEQYF.

This clonotype was seen a single time. This chain uses TRBV7-9 with TRBJ2-1, with TRBD2 matching over 10 bases. The CDR3 loop spans 15 amino acids. The V gene end was trimmed by 5 bases and the J gene end by 10 bases; junction bases not matched to a gene: 11. Looked up from germline, CDR1 is SEHNR and CDR2 is FQNEAQ (reference sequence). CDR3 residues: CASSAYSGGPREQFF. In nucleotides, the CDR3 is TGTGCCAGCAGCGCTTATAGCGGGGGGCCCAGAGAGCAGTTCTTC.

The chain couples TRBV10-3 to TRBJ1-1; D not certain. The CDR3 is 13 amino acids. Germline V lookup: CDR1 ENHRY, CDR2 SYGVKD. Trimming left V 2 bases short and J 1 base short, with 5 bases between. CDR3 in amino acids: CAISEVQNTEAFF. The CDR3 nucleotides are TGTGCCATCAGTGAGGTTCAGAACACTGAAGCTTTCTTT.

This rearrangement joins TRBV29-1 to TRBJ2-3; D ambiguous. Germline CDR1 SQVTM, CDR2 ANQGSEA. V lost 4 bases and J lost 0, with 11 bases in between. The CDR3 contains 14 residues. DNA for the CDR3: TGCAGCGTTGGGAGCACGGCCAGCACAGATACGCAGTATTTT. Protein: CSVGSTASTDTQYF.

The chain is built from TRBV12-3 or TRBV12-4 and TRBJ2-7; D unresolved. The CDR3 totals 14 residues. Trimming removed 3 bases at V and 3 bases at J, with 12 bases between. The CDR3 sequence: CASSFGRVYYEQYF. The CDR3 DNA sequence: TGTGCCAGCAGTTTCGGTAGGGTGTACTACGAGCAGTACTTC.

V gene TRBV9 combines with J gene TRBJ2-3; 12 bases map to TRBD2. This CDR3 has 17 amino acids. V lost 4 bases, J lost 1 base, and 7 bases stayed unmatched. CDR1 and CDR2 (germline): SGDLS, YYNGEE. The CDR3 region is CASSPTTSGSRTDTQYF. The CDR3 nucleotides read TGTGCCAGCAGCCCCACGACTAGCGGGAGTCGCACAGATACGCAGTATTTT. Full variable domain (outside the CDR3, taken from reference TRBV9 and TRBJ2-3): DSGVTQTPKHLITATGQRVTLRCSPRSGDLSVYWYQQSLDQGLQFLIQYYNGEERAKGNILERFSAQQFPDLHSELNLSSLELGDSALYFCASSPTTSGSRTDTQYFGPGTRLTVL.

V is TRBV3-1 and J is TRBJ1-1; D perhaps matches TRBD1 (6 bases). This CDR3 contains 15 residues. Between the trimmed V and J ends, which lost 2 bases and 6 bases, there was a span of 16 bases. The germline V gene has CDR1 LGHDT and CDR2 YNNKEL (reference sequence). This CDR3 reads CASSQRTATTSEAFF. CDR3 nucleotide sequence: TGTGCCAGCAGCCAAAGGACAGCGACAACCTCTGAAGCTTTCTTT.

This clonotype showed up just a few times. This chain connects TRBV5-5 to TRBJ2-2, with 8 bases that match TRBD2. Germline CDR1 is SGHKS and CDR2 is YYEKEE (reference sequence). The J segment lost 4 bases and the V segment lost 4 bases, leaving 9 bases of the junction unmatched. This CDR3 is 16 amino acids long. The CDR3 DNA reads TGTGCCAGCAGCCCCCCACAGCGGGAGCCCACCGGGGAGCTGTTTTTT. Its protein product is CASSPPQREPTGELFF.

In its sample, this clonotype was seen a few times. The chain recombines TRBV30 with TRBJ2-2; D perhaps matches TRBD1 (6 bases). Trimming left V 0 bases short and J 5 bases short, with 13 bases between. CDR1 GTSNPN and CDR2 SVGIG come from the germline V gene (reference sequence). This CDR3 has 15 amino acids. CDR3 DNA: TGTGCCTGGAGTGTGAGGGGGTCAAGGACCGGGGAGCTGTTTTTT. This codes for CAWSVRGSRTGELFF.

The V call is TRBV20-1, the J call TRBJ2-1; no clear D. V was clipped by 8 bases and J by 0 bases, with 8 bases between them. CDR3 length: 12 amino acids. CDR1 and CDR2 (germline): DFQATT, SNEGSKA (reference sequence). The CDR3 DNA follows: TGCAGTACATGGAACTCCTACAATGAGCAGTTCTTC. Translated: CSTWNSYNEQFF.

The rearrangement joins TRBV11-2 to TRBJ2-3; 11 nucleotides line up with TRBD2. Germline assignment: CDR1 SGHAT and CDR2 FQNNGV. The CDR3 length is 18 residues. V trimming: 1 base; J trimming: 2 bases; junction bases outside the gene matches: 8. In DNA, the CDR3 is TGTGCCAGCAGCTTAGGTTCAATAGCGGGAGGGAACACAGATACGCAGTATTTT. Protein: CASSLGSIAGGNTDTQYF.

The chain is built from TRBV12-3 or TRBV12-4 and TRBJ1-1; D is undetermined. The V gene lost 3 bases and the J gene lost 3 bases, with 11 bases spanning the gap. The CDR3 contains 14 residues. CDR3 sequence reads: CASSFGPGHTEAFF. The CDR3 DNA reads as TGTGCCAGCAGTTTCGGACCGGGCCACACTGAAGCTTTCTTT.

The V gene is TRBV18, the J gene TRBJ2-1; D call uncertain. The germline CDR1 and CDR2 sequences are KGHSH and LQKENI. The CDR3 runs 15 residues. Trimming took off 3 bases at V and 0 bases at J, with 9 bases between the two ends. In nucleotides, the CDR3 is TGTGCCAGCTCACCCATGACGGCCTCCTACAATGAGCAGTTCTTC. It encodes CASSPMTASYNEQFF.

The genes are TRBV29-1 and TRBJ2-7; no clear D gene. Trimming took off 4 bases at V and 5 bases at J, with 12 bases between the two ends. The CDR3 spans 12 residues. Per the germline V gene, CDR1 is SQVTM and CDR2 is ANQGSEA. This CDR3 reads CSVGAGPDEQYF. The CDR3 nucleotides read TGCAGCGTTGGGGCTGGACCCGACGAGCAGTACTTC.

In this sample, this clonotype turned up a few times. V usage is TRBV29-1 and J usage is TRBJ2-3; 8 positions match TRBD1. Germline V gene data show CDR1 as SQVTM and CDR2 as ANQGSEA. J gave up 6 bases and V 5 bases, and 10 bases lay outside the gene matches. CDR3 size: 14 residues. DNA for the CDR3: TGCAGCGTTCAACAGGGGGGTTCGTCGGATACGCAGTATTTT. Amino acid sequence: CSVQQGGSSDTQYF.

This clonotype was seen only once. This chain uses TRBV11-2 with TRBJ2-3, with D perhaps matching TRBD1 (6 bases). V lost 2 bases and J lost 3, with 9 bases in between. Germline V gene sequence: CDR1 SGHAT, CDR2 FQNNGV. The CDR3 consists of 14 residues. CDR3 nucleotides: TGTGCCAGCAGCTTAAACAGGGCAACAGATACGCAGTATTTT. This translates into CASSLNRATDTQYF.

At least ten counts were recorded for this clonotype. Relative to the germline gene, one junction end is altered; a read error may explain this. The V gene is TRBV20-1, the J gene TRBJ2-6; a possible D gene is TRBD2 (6 bases). Germline CDR1 and CDR2: DFQATT and SNEGSKA (reference sequence). The CDR3 totals 14 residues. Written as DNA, the CDR3 is TGCAGTGCCAGAGTAGCGGCTGGGGCCAACGTCCTGACTTTC. It codes for CSARVAAGANVLTF.

This clonotype was seen a handful of times. V and J are TRBV7-9 and TRBJ2-7; D not certain. V was trimmed by 5 bases and J by 4 bases, leaving 18 bases between them. From germline, CDR1 is SEHNR and CDR2 FQNEAQ (reference sequence). This CDR3 has 15 amino acids. DNA of the CDR3: TGTGCCAGCAGCGCCACCGTCCGTACGGCGTACGAGCAGTACTTC. Protein product: CASSATVRTAYEQYF.

This clonotype was observed many times. This rearrangement joins TRBV20-1 to TRBJ2-2; D may match TRBD1 or TRBD2 (5 bases each). V was cut by 3 bases and J by 2 bases, with 10 bases left in between. This CDR3 spans 14 amino acids. Germline assignment: CDR1 DFQATT and CDR2 SNEGSKA (reference sequence). The CDR3 DNA reads as TGCAGTGCTAGTCGGGACGATAACACCGGGGAGCTGTTTTTT. Its translation is CSASRDDNTGELFF.

This clonotype was found a few times. The rearrangement joins TRBV5-1 to TRBJ1-2; 9 bases map to TRBD1. Germline lookup yields CDR1 SGHRS and CDR2 YFSETQ. J was trimmed by 8 bases and V by 0 bases; bases with no gene match: 11. This CDR3 spans 16 amino acids. The CDR3 here is CASSLAPGQGREGYTF. CDR3 sequence (DNA): TGCGCCAGCAGCTTGGCCCCCGGACAGGGGAGAGAAGGCTACACCTTC.

This clonotype was recorded a few times. The chain combines TRBV7-8 with TRBJ1-2; 7 bases are a match to TRBD1. The germline gives CDR1 SGHVS, CDR2 FQNEAQ. V was pared by 1 base and J by 8 bases, with 4 bases of the junction left unmatched. The CDR3 consists of 13 residues. The DNA of the CDR3 is TGTGCCAGCAGCTTAGAGGGGGCTCGAGGCTACACCTTC. Translation: CASSLEGARGYTF.

J is TRBJ1-4 and V is TRBV18; TRBD1 aligns across 11 bases. The CDR3 extends over 15 amino acids. The V and J ends lost 6 bases and 4 bases, in that order; junction bases with no gene match: 4. Germline V gene lookup returns CDR1 KGHSH and CDR2 LQKENI. In DNA form, the CDR3 reads TGTGCCAGCTCGCGCGGGACAGGGGGTAATGAAAAACTGTTTTTT. Protein product: CASSRGTGGNEKLFF.

The sample holds many counts of this clonotype. The V call is TRBV5-1, the J call TRBJ2-3, with 10 bases matching TRBD1. This CDR3 comprises 16 residues. The V gene end was trimmed by 2 bases and the J gene end by 0 bases; junction bases not matched to a gene: 3. CDR1 is SGHRS and CDR2 is YFSETQ in the germline V gene. This CDR3 is CASSFMGQGSTDTQYF. The CDR3 DNA reads TGCGCCAGCAGCTTCATGGGACAGGGGAGCACAGATACGCAGTATTTT. Complete variable domain (other parts from reference TRBV5-1 and TRBJ2-3): KAGVTQTPRYLIKTRGQQVTLSCSPISGHRSVSWYQQTPGQGLQFLFEYFSETQRNKGNFPGRFSGRQFSNSRSEMNVSTLELGDSALYLCASSFMGQGSTDTQYFGPGTRLTVL.

V usage is TRBV2 and J usage is TRBJ1-5; D remains unclear. Germline CDR1 reads SNHLY; CDR2 reads FYNNEI. Trimming removed 1 base at V and 5 bases at J, with 12 bases between. This CDR3 has 15 amino acids. The CDR3 nucleotides are TGTGCCAGCAGTGAAGGGTGGGTAGAAGATCAGCCCCAGCATTTT. Translating gives CASSEGWVEDQPQHF.

This clonotype was observed a handful of times. V and J are TRBV4-2 and TRBJ1-6, with TRBD1 as a possible D gene (6 bases). Trimming took off 4 bases at V and 7 bases at J, with 17 bases between the two ends. Germline V gene data show CDR1 as LGHNA and CDR2 as YNFKEQ. The CDR3 is made up of 16 amino acids. CDR3 loop: CASSPFAGQTNSPLHF. The DNA for the CDR3 is TGTGCCAGCAGCCCCTTCGCCGGACAGACAAATTCACCCCTCCACTTT.

This clonotype has just a few counts. The chain combines TRBV12-3 or TRBV12-4 with TRBJ2-5; a weak D match, TRBD2 (5 bases). Trimming took 5 bases from V and 4 from J, leaving 8 bases between them. The CDR3 runs to 12 residues. The CDR3 bases are TGTGCCAGCAGTACGCGGGTAGAGACCCAGTACTTC. It encodes CASSTRVETQYF.

V is TRBV2 and J is TRBJ2-6; D may be TRBD1 (6 bases). Between the trimmed V and J ends, which lost 6 bases and 2 bases, there was a span of 17 bases. Looked up from germline, CDR1 is SNHLY and CDR2 is FYNNEI. The CDR3 spans 17 residues. CDR3 in amino acids: CASSSRPQGTGANVLTF. In DNA, the CDR3 is TGTGCCAGCAGCTCCCGCCCACAGGGAACTGGGGCCAACGTCCTGACTTTC.

The table lists this clonotype with a few counts. The chain has TRBV18 and TRBJ2-7; 8 bases are shared with TRBD2. Looked up from germline, CDR1 is KGHSH and CDR2 is LQKENI. The CDR3 loop spans 14 amino acids. J gave up 3 bases and V 5 bases, and 6 bases lay outside the gene matches. CDR3 in DNA: TGTGCCAGCTCAGGTAGCGGGAACCTCTACGAGCAGTACTTC. Translation: CASSGSGNLYEQYF.